This TCR beta chain appears in the sequencing data of a study of tumor-infiltrating lymphocytes in oesophageal squamous cell carcinoma. In TCRdb, the PCR reads were re-called with MiXCR into one record per CDR3 protein. The sample lists 9,000 to 13,000 distinct CDR3 sequences, about 55% occurring once. This clonotype was found a few times. CDR1 and CDR2 from the germline V gene are SNHLY and FYNNEI. The CDR3 extends over 17 amino acids. J was trimmed by 5 bases and V by 2 bases; bases with no gene match: 9. This receptor was obtained from a male donor with esophageal squamous cell carcinoma. The sequenced sample was esophageal tumor tissue. This chain joins TRBV2 and TRBJ2-5; 12 nucleotides line up with TRBD2. The CDR3 DNA sequence: TGTGCCAGCAGTGAATCTGGCCGGACTAGCGGGAAGGAGACCCAGTACTTC. This encodes CASSESGRTSGKETQYF.